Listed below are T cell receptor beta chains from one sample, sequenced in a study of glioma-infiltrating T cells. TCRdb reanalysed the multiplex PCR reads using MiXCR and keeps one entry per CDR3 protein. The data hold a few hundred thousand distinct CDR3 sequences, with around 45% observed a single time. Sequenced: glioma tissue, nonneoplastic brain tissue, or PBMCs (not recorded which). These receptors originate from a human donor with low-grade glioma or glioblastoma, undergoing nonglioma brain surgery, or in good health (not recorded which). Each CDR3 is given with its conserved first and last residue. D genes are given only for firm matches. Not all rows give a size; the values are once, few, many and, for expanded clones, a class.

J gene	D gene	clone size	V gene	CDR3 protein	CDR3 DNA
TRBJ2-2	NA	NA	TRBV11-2	CASWLGTGELFF	TGTGCCAGCTGGCTAGGCACCGGGGAGCTGTTTTTT
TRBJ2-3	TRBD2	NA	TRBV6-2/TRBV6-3	CASSYLSRLALRTDTQYF	TGTGCCAGCAGTTACTTAAGTCGACTAGCCCTACGCACAGATACGCAGTATTTT
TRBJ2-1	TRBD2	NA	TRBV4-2	CASSQPTSGSKHEQFF	TGTGCCAGCAGCCAACCCACTAGCGGGAGTAAGCATGAGCAGTTCTTC
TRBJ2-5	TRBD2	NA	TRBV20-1	CSARDPGLGQETQYF	TGCAGTGCTAGAGATCCGGGACTAGGGCAAGAGACCCAGTACTTC
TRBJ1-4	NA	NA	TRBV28	CASSLTGGEEKLFF	TGTGCCAGCAGCTTAACTGGGGGAGAGGAAAAACTGTTTTTT
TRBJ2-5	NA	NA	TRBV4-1	CASSQAERQETQYF	TGCGCCAGCAGCCAGGCAGAACGCCAAGAGACCCAGTACTTC
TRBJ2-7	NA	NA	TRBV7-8	CASSLGKTYEQYF	TGTGCCAGCAGCTTAGGAAAAACCTACGAGCAGTACTTC
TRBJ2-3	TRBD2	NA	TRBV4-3	CASSPGTSGEWGDTQYF	TGCGCCAGCAGCCCCGGGACTAGCGGGGAGTGGGGAGATACGCAGTATTTT
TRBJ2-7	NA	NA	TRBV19	CASSFGSGDYEQYF	TGTGCCAGTAGTTTTGGTAGCGGTGACTACGAGCAGTACTTC
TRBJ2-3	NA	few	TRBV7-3	CASSLTGSTDTQYF	TGTGCCAGCAGCTTAACCGGAAGCACAGATACGCAGTATTTT
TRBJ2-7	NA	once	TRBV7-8	CASSKTGSFSYQQYF	TGTGCCAGCAGCAAAACAGGCTCGTTCTCCTACCAGCAGTACTTC
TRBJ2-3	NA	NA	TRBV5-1	CASSSAGHTDTQYF	TGCGCCAGCAGTTCTGCGGGGCACACAGATACGCAGTATTTT
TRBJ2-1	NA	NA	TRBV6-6	CASSHTVGHEQFF	TGTGCCAGCAGTCATACAGTGGGCCATGAGCAGTTCTTC
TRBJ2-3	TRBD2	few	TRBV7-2	CASSLARLAALSTDTQYF	TGTGCCAGCAGCTTAGCTCGGCTAGCGGCCTTGAGCACAGATACGCAGTATTTT
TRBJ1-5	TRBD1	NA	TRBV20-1	CSATGQGGGSNQPQHF	TGCAGTGCTACTGGACAGGGCGGTGGTAGCAATCAGCCCCAGCATTTT
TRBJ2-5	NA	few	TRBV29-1	CSLTKWGYQETQYF	TGCAGCCTCACAAAGTGGGGGTACCAAGAGACCCAGTACTTC
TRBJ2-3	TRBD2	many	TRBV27	CASTPGLAIFTDTQYF	TGTGCCAGCACCCCGGGACTAGCCATATTCACAGATACGCAGTATTTT
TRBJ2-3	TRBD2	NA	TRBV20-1	CSARVIAGRRTDTQYF	TGCAGTGCTAGGGTAATAGCGGGAAGGCGCACAGATACGCAGTATTTT
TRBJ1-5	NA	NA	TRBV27	CATQEGGSGQPQHF	TGTGCCACCCAAGAGGGGGGGAGCGGGCAGCCCCAGCATTTT
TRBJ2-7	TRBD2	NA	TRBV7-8	CASSFRAAGDEQYF	TGTGCCAGCAGCTTCAGGGCCGCGGGGGACGAGCAGTACTTC
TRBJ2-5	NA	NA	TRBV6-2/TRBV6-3	CSSSYSPTENQYF	TGTTCCAGCAGTTACTCGCCCACAGAGAACCAGTACTTC
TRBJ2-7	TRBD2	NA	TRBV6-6	CATPREGTSGISYEQYF	TGTGCCACCCCTCGGGAGGGGACTAGCGGGATCTCCTACGAGCAGTACTTC
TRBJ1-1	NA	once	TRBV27	CASSFEPMNTEALF	TGTGCCAGCAGTTTTGAACCAATGAACACTGAAGCTCTCTTT
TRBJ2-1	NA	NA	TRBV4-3	CASSQHGLSSYNEQFF	TGCGCCAGCAGCCAACATGGACTCTCCTCCTACAATGAGCAGTTCTTC
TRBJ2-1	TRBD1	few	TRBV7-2	CASSLAPGQGLSYNEQFF	TGTGCCAGCAGCTTAGCGCCGGGACAGGGCCTCTCCTACAATGAGCAGTTCTTC
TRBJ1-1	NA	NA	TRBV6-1	CASSTPEPGVNTEAFF	TGTGCCAGCAGCACCCCGGAACCAGGGGTGAACACTGAAGCTTTCTTT
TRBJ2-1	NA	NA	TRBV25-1	CASSELFYNEQFF	TGCGCCAGCAGTGAGTTATTCTACAATGAGCAGTTCTTC
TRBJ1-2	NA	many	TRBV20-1	CSARNLGLLNYGYTF	TGCAGTGCTAGAAATTTGGGTCTCCTTAACTATGGCTACACCTTC
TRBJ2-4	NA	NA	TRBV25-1	CASSEWMEGPKNIQYF	TGTGCCAGCAGTGAATGGATGGAGGGCCCCAAAAACATTCAGTACTTC
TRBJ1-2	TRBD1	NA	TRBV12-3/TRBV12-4	CASLPGQGDGYTF	TGTGCCAGTCTTCCGGGACAGGGGGACGGCTACACCTTC
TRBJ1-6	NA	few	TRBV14	CASSQDWPRLNSPLHF	TGTGCCAGCAGCCAAGATTGGCCCAGATTAAATTCACCCCTCCACTTT
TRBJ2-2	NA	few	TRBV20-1	CSASWTRLGRSGLANTGELFF	TGCAGTGCTAGTTGGACACGCTTAGGCCGTAGCGGCCTCGCGAACACCGGGGAGCTGTTTTTT
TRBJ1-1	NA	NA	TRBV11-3	CASSVGGLNTEAFF	TGTGCCAGCAGCGTGGGTGGGCTGAACACTGAAGCTTTCTTT
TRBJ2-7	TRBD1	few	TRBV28	CASSNMLQGGTYEQYF	TGTGCCAGCAGCAATATGTTACAGGGGGGAACTTACGAGCAGTACTTC
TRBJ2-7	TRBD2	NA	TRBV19	CASSPTGGFGEQYF	TGTGCCAGTAGTCCCACGGGGGGATTTGGTGAGCAGTACTTC
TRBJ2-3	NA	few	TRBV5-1	CASSSEGGADTQYF	TGCGCCAGCAGCTCCGAGGGGGGCGCAGATACGCAGTATTTT
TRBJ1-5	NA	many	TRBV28	CASSLFKQPQHF	TGTGCCAGCAGTTTATTCAAACAGCCCCAGCATTTT
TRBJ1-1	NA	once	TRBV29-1	CSVEWAGDTEAFF	TGCAGCGTTGAATGGGCGGGGGACACTGAAGCTTTCTTT
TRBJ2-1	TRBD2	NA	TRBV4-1	CASSRVPGLAGGGKQFF	TGCGCCAGCAGCCGAGTCCCGGGACTAGCGGGAGGCGGTAAGCAGTTCTTC
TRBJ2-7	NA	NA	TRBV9	CASSNSHEQYF	TGTGCCAGCAGCAATTCCCACGAGCAGTACTTC
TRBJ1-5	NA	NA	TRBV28	CASSGTAAANLYSNQPQHF	TGTGCCAGCAGTGGCACGGCGGCGGCCAACCTATATAGCAATCAGCCCCAGCATTTT
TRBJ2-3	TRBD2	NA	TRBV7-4	CASSATSGTTDTQYF	TGTGCCAGCAGCGCTACTAGCGGGACTACAGATACGCAGTATTTT
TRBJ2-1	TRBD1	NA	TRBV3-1	CASSQEGRGQGAYNEQFF	TGTGCCAGCAGCCAAGAAGGTCGAGGACAGGGGGCCTACAATGAGCAGTTCTTC
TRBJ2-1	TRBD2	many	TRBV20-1	CSHRRAGVNEQFF	TGCAGTCACCGCCGAGCGGGAGTTAATGAGCAGTTCTTC
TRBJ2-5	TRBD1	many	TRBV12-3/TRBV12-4	CASRGTGRETQYF	TGTGCCAGCAGAGGGACAGGTCGGGAGACCCAGTACTTC
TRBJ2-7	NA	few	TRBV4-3	CASSHAVSSYEQYF	TGCGCCAGCAGCCATGCAGTATCCTCCTACGAGCAGTACTTC
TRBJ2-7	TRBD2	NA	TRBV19	CASSRGLDSYEQYF	TGTGCCAGTAGTAGAGGACTAGACTCCTACGAGCAGTACTTC
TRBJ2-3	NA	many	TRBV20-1	CSDRRGHSTDTQYF	TGCAGTGATCGGCGGGGCCATAGCACAGATACGCAGTATTTT